This T cell receptor beta chain was identified during a study of T cell responses to AZD1222 COVID-19 vaccine. V was clipped by 1 base and J by 2 bases, with 9 bases between them. Per germline, CDR1 LGHDT and CDR2 YNNKEL (reference sequence). The CDR3 spans 15 residues. Clones were sequenced by immunoSEQ multiplex PCR, and TCRdb holds only the in-frame ones, with some missing. The sample records nearly 110,000 clones, approximately 89% being singletons. This clone has a single count. Its antigen is not identified. Study results and limitations: Donors skewed white British and female; clonal diversity was possibly underestimated. Dominant at 160-218 and 743-854, vaccine-associated CD4 TCRs also spanned spike.

The chain couples TRBV3-1 (or the pseudogene TRBV3-2) to TRBJ1-5, with D unresolved. This specimen was peripheral blood, taken on day 0 of AZD1222 vaccination. This TCR derives from an adult in good health. The CDR3 spells CASSQGLAGNQPQHF. For the CDR3, the DNA is TGTGCCAGCAGCCAAGGGTTGGCCGGCAATCAGCCCCAGCATTTT.